This T cell receptor beta chain was obtained from a study of blood T cell repertoires in COVID-19. Study in general: Samples representing acute and convalescent COVID-19 were sourced from the United States, Italy and Spain. T cells, B-cell-depleted T cells, or PBMCs provided the cDNA or gDNA that served as material.

Produced via immunoSEQ multiplex PCR; TCRdb's table is partial and in-frame only. The sample has about 500,000 clones, roughly 87% seen once. Participants, 18 to 89 years old, spanned under 25 US areas. Donors in Cohort 3 counted as recovered after two negative PCRs, clearance, or symptom resolution. Germline V gives CDR1 MNHEY, CDR2 SMNVEV (reference sequence). V lost 3 bases, J lost 6 bases, and 12 bases lay in between. CDR3 length: 14 residues. Sequencing was performed on PBMCs or T cells enriched from blood (not recorded which). This TCR was recovered from a young woman who had recovered from COVID-19. J is TRBJ2-1 and V is TRBV27, with TRBD1 as a possible D gene (5 bases). CDR3 in amino acids: CASSFPGSPNEQFF. For the CDR3, the DNA is TGTGCCAGCAGTTTTCCAGGGTCACCCAATGAGCAGTTCTTC.